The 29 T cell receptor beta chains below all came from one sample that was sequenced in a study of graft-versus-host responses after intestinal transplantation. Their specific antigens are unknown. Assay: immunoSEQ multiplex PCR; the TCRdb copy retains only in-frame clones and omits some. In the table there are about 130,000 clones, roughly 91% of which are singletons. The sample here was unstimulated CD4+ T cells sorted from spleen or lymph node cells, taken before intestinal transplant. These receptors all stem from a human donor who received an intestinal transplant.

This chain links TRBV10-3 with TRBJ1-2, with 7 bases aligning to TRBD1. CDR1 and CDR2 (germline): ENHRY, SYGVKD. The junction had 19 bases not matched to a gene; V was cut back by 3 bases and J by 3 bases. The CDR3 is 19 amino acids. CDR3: CAISDYRLGVGQADYGYTF. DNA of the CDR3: TGTGCCATCAGTGATTATAGGTTGGGTGTCGGACAGGCAGACTATGGCTACACCTTC.

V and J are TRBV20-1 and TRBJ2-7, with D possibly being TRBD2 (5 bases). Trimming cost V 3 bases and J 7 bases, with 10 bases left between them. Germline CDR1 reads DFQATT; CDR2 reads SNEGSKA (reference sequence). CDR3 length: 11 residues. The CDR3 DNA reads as TGCAGTGCTAGTCGAGGGAAAGAGCAGTACTTC. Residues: CSASRGKEQYF.

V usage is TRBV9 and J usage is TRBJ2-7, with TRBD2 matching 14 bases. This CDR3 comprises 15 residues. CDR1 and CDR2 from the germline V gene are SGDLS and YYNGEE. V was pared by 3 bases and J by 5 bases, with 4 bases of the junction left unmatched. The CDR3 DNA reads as TGTGCCAGCAGCGCTGGGACTAGCGGGAGACACGAGCAGTACTTC. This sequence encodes CASSAGTSGRHEQYF.

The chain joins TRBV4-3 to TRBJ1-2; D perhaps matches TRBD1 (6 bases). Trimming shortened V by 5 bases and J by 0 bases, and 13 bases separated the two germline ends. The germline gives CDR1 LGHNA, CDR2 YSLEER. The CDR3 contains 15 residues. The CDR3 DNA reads TGCGCCAGCAGCTTGGGAGGGGGTTCTAACTATGGCTACACCTTC. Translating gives CASSLGGGSNYGYTF.

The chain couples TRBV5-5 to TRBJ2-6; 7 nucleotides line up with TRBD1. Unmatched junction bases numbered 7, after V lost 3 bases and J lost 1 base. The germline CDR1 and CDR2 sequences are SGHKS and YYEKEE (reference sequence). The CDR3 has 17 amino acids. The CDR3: CASSSGQAFSGANVLTF. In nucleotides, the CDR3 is TGTGCCAGCAGCTCCGGACAGGCCTTTTCTGGGGCCAACGTCCTGACTTTC.

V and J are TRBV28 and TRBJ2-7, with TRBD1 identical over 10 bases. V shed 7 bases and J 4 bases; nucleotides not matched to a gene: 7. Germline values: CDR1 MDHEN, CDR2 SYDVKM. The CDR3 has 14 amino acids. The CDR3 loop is CASTSWTGGYEQYF. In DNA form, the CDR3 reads TGTGCCAGCACCTCTTGGACAGGGGGGTACGAGCAGTACTTC.

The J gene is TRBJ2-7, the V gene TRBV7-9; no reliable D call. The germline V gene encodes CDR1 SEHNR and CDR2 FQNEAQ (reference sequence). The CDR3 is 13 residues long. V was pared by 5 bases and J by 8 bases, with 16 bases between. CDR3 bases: TGTGCCAGCAGCCACCCATCGACGGAAAAGCAGTACTTC. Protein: CASSHPSTEKQYF.

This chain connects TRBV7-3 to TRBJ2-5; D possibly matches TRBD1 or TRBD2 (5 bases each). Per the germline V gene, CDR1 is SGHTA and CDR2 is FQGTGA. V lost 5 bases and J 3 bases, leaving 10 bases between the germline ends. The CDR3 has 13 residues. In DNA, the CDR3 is TGTGCCAGCAGCACGGGGCGGGAAGAGACCCAGTACTTC. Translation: CASSTGREETQYF.

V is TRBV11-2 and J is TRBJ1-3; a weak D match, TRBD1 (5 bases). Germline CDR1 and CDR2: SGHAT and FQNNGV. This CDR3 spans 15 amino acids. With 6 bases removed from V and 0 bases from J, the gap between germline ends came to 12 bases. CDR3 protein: CASRIGALSGNTIYF. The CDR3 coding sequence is TGTGCCAGCAGGATAGGGGCGCTCTCTGGAAACACCATATATTTT.

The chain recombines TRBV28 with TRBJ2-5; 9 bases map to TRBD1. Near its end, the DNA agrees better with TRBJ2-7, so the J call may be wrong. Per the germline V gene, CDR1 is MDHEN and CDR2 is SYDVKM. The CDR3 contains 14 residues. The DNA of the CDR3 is TGTGCCAGCATTTCGGGACAGGGTCTCTACGAGCAGTACTTC. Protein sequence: CASISGQGLYEQYF.

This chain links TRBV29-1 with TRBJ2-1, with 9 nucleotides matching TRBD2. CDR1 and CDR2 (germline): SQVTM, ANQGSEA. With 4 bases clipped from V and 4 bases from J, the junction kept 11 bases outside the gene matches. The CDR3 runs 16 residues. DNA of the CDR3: TGCAGCGTTGCCAAGACTCCAGCGGGAGGTTACAATGAGCAGTTCTTC. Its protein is CSVAKTPAGGYNEQFF.

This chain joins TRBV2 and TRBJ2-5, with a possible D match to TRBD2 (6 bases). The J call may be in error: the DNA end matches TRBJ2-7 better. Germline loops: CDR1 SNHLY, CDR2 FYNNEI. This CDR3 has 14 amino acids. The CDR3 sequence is CASRTPGLNYEQYF. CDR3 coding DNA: TGTGCCAGCAGGACACCGGGACTGAACTACGAGCAGTACTTC.

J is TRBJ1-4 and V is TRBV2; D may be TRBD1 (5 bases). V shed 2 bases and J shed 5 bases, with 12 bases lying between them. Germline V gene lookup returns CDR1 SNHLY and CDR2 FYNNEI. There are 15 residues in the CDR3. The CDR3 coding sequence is TGTGCCAGCAGTGAAAACCGCGGGGGGAATGAAAAACTGTTTTTT. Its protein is CASSENRGGNEKLFF.

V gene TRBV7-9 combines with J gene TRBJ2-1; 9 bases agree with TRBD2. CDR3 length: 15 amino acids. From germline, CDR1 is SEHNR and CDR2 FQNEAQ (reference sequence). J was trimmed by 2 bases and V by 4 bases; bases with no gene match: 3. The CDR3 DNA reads TGTGCCAGCAGCTCCGGGACTAGCACCTACAATGAGCAGTTCTTC. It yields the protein CASSSGTSTYNEQFF.

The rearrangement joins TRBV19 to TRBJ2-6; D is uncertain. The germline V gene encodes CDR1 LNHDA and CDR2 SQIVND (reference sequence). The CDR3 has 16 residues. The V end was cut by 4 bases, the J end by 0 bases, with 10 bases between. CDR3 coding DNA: TGTGCCAGTAGTAAAATAAGGGACTCTGGGGCCAACGTCCTGACTTTC. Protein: CASSKIRDSGANVLTF.

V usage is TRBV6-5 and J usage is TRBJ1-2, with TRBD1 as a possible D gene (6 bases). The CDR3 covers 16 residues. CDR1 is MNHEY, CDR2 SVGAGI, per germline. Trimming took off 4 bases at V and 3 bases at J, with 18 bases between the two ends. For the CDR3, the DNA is TGTGCCAGCAGTTTCGCACACCCACAGGGACACTATGGCTACACCTTC. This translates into CASSFAHPQGHYGYTF.

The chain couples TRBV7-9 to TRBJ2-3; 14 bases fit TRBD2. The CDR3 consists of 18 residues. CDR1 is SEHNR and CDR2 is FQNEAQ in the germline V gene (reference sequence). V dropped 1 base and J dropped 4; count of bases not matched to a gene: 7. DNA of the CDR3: TGTGCCAGCAGCTTAGACCGCCCGACTAGCGGGAGGGCAGATACGCAGTATTTT. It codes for CASSLDRPTSGRADTQYF.

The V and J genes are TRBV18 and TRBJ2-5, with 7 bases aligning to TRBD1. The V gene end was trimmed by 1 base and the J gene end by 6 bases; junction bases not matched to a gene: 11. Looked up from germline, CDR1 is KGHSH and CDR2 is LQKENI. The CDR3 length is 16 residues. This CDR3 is CASSPLSQGIWKTQYF. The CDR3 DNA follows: TGTGCCAGCTCACCACTTTCACAGGGGATTTGGAAGACCCAGTACTTC. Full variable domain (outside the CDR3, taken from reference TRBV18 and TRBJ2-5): NAGVMQNPRHLVRRRGQEARLRCSPMKGHSHVYWYRQLPEEGLKFMVYLQKENIIDESGMPKERFSAEFPKEGPSILRIQQVVRGDSAAYFCASSPLSQGIWKTQYFGPGTRLLVL.

Here the CDR3 reads CASRTLRRDRGEQYF. The CDR3 region has the DNA TGTGCCAGCAGAACTTTGCGGCGGGACCGCGGCGAGCAGTACTTC. This chain connects TRBV6-1 to TRBJ2-7, with D possibly being TRBD2 (6 bases). The CDR3 consists of 15 residues. V was pared by 6 bases and J by 6 bases, with 21 bases between. Germline assignment: CDR1 MNHNS and CDR2 SASEGT.

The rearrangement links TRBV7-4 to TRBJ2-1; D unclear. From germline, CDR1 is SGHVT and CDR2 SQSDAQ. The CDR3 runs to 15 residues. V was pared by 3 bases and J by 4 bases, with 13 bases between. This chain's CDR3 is CASSLSRNIYNEQFF. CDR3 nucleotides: TGTGCCAGCAGCTTGTCCAGGAATATATACAATGAGCAGTTCTTC.

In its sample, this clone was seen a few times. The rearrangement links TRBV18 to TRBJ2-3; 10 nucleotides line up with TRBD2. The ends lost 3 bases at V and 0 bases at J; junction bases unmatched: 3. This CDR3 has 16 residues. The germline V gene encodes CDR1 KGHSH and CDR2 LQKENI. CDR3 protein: CASSPQTSGSTDTQYF. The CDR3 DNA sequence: TGTGCCAGCTCACCCCAGACTAGCGGGAGCACAGATACGCAGTATTTT.

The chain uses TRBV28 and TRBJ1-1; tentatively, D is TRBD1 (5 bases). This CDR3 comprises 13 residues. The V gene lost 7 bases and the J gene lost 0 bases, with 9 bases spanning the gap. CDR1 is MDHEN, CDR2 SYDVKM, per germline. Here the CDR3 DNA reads TGTGCCAGCAAGGGGTTGTTGAACACTGAAGCTTTCTTT. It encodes CASKGLLNTEAFF.

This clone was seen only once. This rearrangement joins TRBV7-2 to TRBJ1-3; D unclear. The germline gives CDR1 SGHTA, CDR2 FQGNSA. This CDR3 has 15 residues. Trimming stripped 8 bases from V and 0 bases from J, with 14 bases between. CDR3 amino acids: CASGRRWSSGNTIYF. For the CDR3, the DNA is TGTGCCAGCGGACGACGGTGGAGCTCTGGAAACACCATATATTTT.

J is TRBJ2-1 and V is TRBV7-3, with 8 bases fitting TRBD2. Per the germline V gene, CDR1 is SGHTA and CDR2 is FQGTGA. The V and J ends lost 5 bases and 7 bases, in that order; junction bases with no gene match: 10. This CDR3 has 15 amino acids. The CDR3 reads CASSPKREWGNEQFF. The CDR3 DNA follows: TGTGCCAGCAGCCCTAAGCGGGAGTGGGGGAATGAGCAGTTCTTC. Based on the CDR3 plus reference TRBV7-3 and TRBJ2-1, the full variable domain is GAGVSQTPSNKVTEKGKYVELRCDPISGHTALYWYRQSLGQGPEFLIYFQGTGAADDSGLPNDRFFAVRPEGSVSTLKIQRTERGDSAVYLCASSPKREWGNEQFFGPGTRLTVL.

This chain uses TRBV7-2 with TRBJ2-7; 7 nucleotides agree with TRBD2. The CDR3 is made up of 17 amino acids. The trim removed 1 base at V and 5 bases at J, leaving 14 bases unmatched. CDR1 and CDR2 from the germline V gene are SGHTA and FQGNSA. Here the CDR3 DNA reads TGTGCCAGCAGCTTAGGCGCCGGAGGATGGGGGAGGGACGAGCAGTACTTC. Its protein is CASSLGAGGWGRDEQYF.

The CDR3 nucleotides are TGCGCCAGCAGCCTCGTCAAGACTAGCGGGAGTGGCACAGATACGCAGTATTTT. Translation: CASSLVKTSGSGTDTQYF. This sequence joins TRBV4-1 and TRBJ2-3, with 12 bases identical to TRBD2. The CDR3 consists of 18 residues. Germline V CDR1 and CDR2: MGHRA, YSYEKL. Trimming took 4 bases from V and 1 from J; bases not matched to a gene: 9.

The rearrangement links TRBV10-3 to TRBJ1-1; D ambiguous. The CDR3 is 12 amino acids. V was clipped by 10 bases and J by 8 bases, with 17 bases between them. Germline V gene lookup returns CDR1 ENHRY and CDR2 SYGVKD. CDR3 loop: CANGRELAEAFF. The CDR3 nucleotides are TGTGCCAACGGACGGGAGCTTGCAGAAGCTTTCTTT.

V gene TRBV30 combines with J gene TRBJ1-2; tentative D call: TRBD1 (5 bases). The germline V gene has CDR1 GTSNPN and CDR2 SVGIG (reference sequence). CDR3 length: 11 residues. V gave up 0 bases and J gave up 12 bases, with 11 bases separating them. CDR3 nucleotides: TGTGCCTGGAGTGTACAGGAGGAAAACACCTTC. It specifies CAWSVQEENTF. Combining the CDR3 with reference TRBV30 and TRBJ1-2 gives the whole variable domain SQTIHQWPATLVQPVGSPLSLECTVEGTSNPNLYWYRQAAGRGLQLLFYSVGIGQISSEVPQNLSASRPQDRQFILSSKKLLLSDSGFYLCAWSVQEENTFGSGTRLTVV.

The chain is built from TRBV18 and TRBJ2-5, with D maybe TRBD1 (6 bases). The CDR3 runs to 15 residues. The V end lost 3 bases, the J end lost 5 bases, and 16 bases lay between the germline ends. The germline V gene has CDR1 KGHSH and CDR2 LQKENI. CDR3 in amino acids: CASSPRDTSRETQYF. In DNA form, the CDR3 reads TGTGCCAGCTCACCTCGGGACACCTCCCGGGAGACCCAGTACTTC.